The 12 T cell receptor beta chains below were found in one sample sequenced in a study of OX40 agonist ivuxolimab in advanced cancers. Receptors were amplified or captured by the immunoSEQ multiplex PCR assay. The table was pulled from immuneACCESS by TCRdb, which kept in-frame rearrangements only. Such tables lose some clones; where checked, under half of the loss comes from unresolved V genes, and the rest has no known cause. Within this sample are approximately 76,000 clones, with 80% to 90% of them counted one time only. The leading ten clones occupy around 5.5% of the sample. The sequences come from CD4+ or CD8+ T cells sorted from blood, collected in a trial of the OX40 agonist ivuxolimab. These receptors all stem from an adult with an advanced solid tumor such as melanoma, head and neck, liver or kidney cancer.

CDR3 sequence reads: CASSQRDSLLGDTIYF. In DNA form, the CDR3 reads TGCGCCAGCAGCCAAAGGGACAGCCTCCTGGGGGACACCATATATTTT. The chain couples TRBV4-1 to TRBJ1-3; 7 bases are a match to TRBD1. The length of the CDR3 is 16 residues. V lost 2 bases and J lost 8; bases outside the gene matches: 12. Germline V gene sequence: CDR1 MGHRA, CDR2 YSYEKL.

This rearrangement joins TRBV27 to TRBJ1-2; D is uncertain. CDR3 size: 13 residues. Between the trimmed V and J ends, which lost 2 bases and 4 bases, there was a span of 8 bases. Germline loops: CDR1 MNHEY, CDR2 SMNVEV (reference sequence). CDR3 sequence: CASSLHASYGYTF. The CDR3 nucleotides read TGTGCCAGCAGTTTACATGCCTCCTATGGCTACACCTTC.

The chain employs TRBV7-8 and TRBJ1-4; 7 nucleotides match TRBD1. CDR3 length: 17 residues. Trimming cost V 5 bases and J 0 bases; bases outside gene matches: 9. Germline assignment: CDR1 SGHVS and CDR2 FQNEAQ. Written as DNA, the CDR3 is TGTGCCAGCAGCCCCCGGGACAGACCCGCAACTAATGAAAAACTGTTTTTT. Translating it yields CASSPRDRPATNEKLFF. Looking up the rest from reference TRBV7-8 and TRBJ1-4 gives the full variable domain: GAGVSQSPRYKVAKRGQDVALRCDPISGHVSLFWYQQALGQGPEFLTYFQNEAQLDKSGLPSDRFFAERPEGSVSTLKIQRTQQEDSAVYLCASSPRDRPATNEKLFFGSGTQLSVL.

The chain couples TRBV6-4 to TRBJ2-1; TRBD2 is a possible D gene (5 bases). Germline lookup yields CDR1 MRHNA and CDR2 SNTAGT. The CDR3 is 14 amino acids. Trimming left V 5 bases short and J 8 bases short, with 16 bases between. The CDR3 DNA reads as TGTGCCAGCAGTAGAGCGGAACGGTTGGATGAGCAGTTCTTC. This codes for CASSRAERLDEQFF.

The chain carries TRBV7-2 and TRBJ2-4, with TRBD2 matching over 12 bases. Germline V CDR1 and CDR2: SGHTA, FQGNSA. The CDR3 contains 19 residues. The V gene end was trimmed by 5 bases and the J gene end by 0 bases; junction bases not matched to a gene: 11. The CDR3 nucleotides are TGTGCCAGCAGCAAGGGACTAGCGGGCGGTATGCTAGCCAAAAACATTCAGTACTTC. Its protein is CASSKGLAGGMLAKNIQYF.

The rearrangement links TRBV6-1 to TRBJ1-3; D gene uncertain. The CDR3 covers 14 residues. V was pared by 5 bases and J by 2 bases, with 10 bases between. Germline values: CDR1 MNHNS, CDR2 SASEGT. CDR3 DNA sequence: TGTGCCAGCAGTCCGACGTTTGCTGGAAACACCATATATTTT. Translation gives CASSPTFAGNTIYF.

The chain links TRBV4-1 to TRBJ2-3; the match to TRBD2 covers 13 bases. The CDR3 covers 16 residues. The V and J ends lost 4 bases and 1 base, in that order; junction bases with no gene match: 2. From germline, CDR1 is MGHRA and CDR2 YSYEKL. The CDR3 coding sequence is TGCGCCAGCAGCCTCGGGACTAGCGGGGGCACAGATACGCAGTATTTT. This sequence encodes CASSLGTSGGTDTQYF.

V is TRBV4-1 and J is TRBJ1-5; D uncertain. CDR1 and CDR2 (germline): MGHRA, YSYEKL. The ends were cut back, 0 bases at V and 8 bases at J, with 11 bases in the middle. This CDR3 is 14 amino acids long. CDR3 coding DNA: TGCGCCAGCAGCCAAGAGCATGCAGTTAAGCCCCAGCATTTT. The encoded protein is CASSQEHAVKPQHF.

CDR3 residues: CASMDSGVPGTEAFF. The CDR3 DNA reads as TGTGCCAGCATGGATTCCGGGGTTCCAGGGACTGAAGCTTTCTTT. V is TRBV6-6 and J is TRBJ1-1, with D maybe TRBD1 (5 bases). The germline V gene encodes CDR1 MNHNY and CDR2 SVGAGI (reference sequence). Trimming pared 7 bases from V and 5 bases from J, leaving 20 bases between. The CDR3 has 15 residues.

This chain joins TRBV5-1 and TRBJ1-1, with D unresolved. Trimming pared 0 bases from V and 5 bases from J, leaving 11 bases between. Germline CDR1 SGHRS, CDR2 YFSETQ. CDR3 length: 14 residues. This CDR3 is CASSLVPGATEAFF. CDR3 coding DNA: TGCGCCAGCAGCTTGGTTCCAGGTGCGACTGAAGCTTTCTTT.

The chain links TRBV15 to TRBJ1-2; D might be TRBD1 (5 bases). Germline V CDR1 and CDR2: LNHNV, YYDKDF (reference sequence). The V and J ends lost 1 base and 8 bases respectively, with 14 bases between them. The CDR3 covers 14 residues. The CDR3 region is CATSRGEGSGGYTF. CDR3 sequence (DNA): TGTGCCACCAGCAGAGGTGAGGGGTCCGGGGGCTACACCTTC.

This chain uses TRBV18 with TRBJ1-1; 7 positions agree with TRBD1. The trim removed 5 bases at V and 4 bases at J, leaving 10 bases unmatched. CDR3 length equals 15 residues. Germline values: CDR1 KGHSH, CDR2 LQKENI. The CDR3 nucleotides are TGTGCCAGCTCAACAATACAGGGGATTATCACTGAAGCTTTCTTT. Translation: CASSTIQGIITEAFF.